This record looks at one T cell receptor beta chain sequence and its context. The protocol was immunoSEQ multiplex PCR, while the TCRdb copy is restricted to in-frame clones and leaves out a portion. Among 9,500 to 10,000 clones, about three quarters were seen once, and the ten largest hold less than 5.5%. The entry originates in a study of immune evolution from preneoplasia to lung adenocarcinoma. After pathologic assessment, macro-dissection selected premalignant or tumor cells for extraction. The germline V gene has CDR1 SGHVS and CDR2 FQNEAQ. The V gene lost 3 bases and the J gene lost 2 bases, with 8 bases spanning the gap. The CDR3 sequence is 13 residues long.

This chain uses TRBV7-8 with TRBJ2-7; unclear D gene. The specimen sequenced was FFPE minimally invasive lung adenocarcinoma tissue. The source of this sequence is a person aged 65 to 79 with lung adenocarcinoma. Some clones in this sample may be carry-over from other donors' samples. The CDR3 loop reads CASSFGQTYEQYF. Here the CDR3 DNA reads TGTGCCAGCAGCTTCGGCCAAACCTACGAGCAGTACTTC. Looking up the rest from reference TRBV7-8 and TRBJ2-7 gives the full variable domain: GAGVSQSPRYKVAKRGQDVALRCDPISGHVSLFWYQQALGQGPEFLTYFQNEAQLDKSGLPSDRFFAERPEGSVSTLKIQRTQQEDSAVYLCASSFGQTYEQYFGPGTRLTVT.